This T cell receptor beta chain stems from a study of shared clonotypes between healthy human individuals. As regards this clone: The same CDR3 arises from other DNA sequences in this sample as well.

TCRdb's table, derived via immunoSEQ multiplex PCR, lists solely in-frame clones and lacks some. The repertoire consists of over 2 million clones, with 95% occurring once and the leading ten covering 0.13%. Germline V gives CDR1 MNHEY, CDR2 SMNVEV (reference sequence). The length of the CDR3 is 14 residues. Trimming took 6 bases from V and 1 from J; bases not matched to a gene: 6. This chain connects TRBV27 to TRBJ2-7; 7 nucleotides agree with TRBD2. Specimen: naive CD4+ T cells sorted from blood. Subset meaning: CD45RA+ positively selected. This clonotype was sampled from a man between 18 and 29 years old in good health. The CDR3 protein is CASSRSGTSYEQYF. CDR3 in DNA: TGTGCCAGCAGCCGAAGCGGGACGTCCTACGAGCAGTACTTC.